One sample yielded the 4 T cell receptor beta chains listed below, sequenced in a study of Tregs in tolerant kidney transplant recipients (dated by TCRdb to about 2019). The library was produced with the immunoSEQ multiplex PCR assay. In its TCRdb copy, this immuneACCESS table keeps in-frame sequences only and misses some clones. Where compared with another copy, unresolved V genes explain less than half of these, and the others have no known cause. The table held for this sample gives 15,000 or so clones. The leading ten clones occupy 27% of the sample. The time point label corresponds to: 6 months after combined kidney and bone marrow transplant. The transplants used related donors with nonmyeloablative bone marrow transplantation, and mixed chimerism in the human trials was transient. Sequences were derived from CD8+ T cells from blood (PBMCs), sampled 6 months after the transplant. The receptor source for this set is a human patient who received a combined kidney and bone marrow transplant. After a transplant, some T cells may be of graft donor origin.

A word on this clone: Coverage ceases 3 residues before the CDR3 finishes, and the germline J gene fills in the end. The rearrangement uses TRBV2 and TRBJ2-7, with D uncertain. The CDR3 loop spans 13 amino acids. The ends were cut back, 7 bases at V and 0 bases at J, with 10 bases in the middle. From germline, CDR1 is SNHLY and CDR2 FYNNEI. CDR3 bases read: TGTGCCAGCATAGGGCTCAACTCCTACGAG. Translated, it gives CASIGLNSYE. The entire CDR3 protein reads CASIGLNSYEQYF.

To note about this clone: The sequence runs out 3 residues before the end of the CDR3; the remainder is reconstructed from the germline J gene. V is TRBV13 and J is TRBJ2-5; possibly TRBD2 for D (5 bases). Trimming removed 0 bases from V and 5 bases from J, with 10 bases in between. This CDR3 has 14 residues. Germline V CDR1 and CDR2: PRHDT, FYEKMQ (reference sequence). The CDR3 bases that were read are TGTGCCAGCAGCTTAGGGCTAGCCGATGAGACC. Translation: CASSLGLADET. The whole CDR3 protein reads CASSLGLADETQYF.

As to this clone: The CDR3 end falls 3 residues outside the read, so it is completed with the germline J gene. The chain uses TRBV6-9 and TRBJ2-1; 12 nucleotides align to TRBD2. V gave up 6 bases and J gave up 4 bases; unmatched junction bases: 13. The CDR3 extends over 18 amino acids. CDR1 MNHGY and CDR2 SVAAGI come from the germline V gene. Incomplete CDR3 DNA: TGTGCCAGCAGCCTGACTAGCGGGAGCCCCCAGGGGTACAATGAG. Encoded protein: CASSLTSGSPQGYNE. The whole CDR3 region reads CASSLTSGSPQGYNEQFF.

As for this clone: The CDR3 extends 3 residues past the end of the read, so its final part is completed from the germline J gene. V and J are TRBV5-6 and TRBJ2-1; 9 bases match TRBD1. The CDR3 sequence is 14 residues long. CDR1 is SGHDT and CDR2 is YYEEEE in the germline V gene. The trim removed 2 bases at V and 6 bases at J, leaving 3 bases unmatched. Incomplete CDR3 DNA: TGTGCCAGCAGCTTAACGGGACAGGGCAATGAG. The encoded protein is CASSLTGQGNE. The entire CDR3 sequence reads CASSLTGQGNEQFF.